The 5 T cell receptor beta chains reported below all come from one sample, sequenced in a study of T cell responses to AZD1222 COVID-19 vaccine (TCRdb year 2021). Sample time point, as interpreted from the label and publication: baseline before first vaccination. The protocol used for the library was the immunoSEQ multiplex PCR assay. TCRdb retrieved this table from immuneACCESS and kept in-frame rearrangements only. Not all clones are present; in checked studies, unresolved V genes account for under half, and no reason is known for the remainder. This sample gives 150,000 to 200,000 clones in total; approximately 90% of them show up just once. The top ten hold approximately 4.8% of the sample. The input for sequencing was peripheral blood, taken on day 0 of AZD1222 vaccination. These receptors were collected from an adult in good health.

The rearrangement joins TRBV5-4 to TRBJ1-1, with D unclear. V was clipped by 0 bases and J by 0 bases, with 9 bases between them. Germline CDR1 reads SGHNT; CDR2 reads YYREEE (reference sequence). This CDR3 is 15 amino acids long. CDR3 region: CASSLGQVMNTEAFF. The DNA of the CDR3 is TGTGCCAGCAGCTTGGGGCAGGTCATGAACACTGAAGCTTTCTTT.

The V gene is TRBV3-1 (or the pseudogene TRBV3-2), the J gene TRBJ1-5; D is ambiguous. Trimming pared 1 base from V and 4 bases from J, leaving 5 bases between. Germline V CDR1 and CDR2: LGHDT, YNNKEL (reference sequence). The CDR3 sequence is 13 residues long. This chain's CDR3 is CASSQGRNQPQHF. CDR3 in DNA: TGTGCCAGCAGCCAAGGTCGAAATCAGCCCCAGCATTTT.

The chain carries TRBV9 and TRBJ2-1, with 7 bases identical to TRBD2. The CDR3 has 16 residues. Germline lookup yields CDR1 SGDLS and CDR2 YYNGEE. J lost 7 bases, V lost 2 bases, and 12 bases had no gene match. CDR3 amino acids: CASSVRGTGGGNEQFF. DNA for the CDR3: TGTGCCAGCAGCGTTCGTGGGACGGGAGGAGGTAATGAGCAGTTCTTC.

V is TRBV27 and J is TRBJ1-4, with 11 bases matching TRBD1. The germline gives CDR1 MNHEY, CDR2 SMNVEV (reference sequence). Unmatched junction bases numbered 10, after V lost 6 bases and J lost 10 bases. The length of the CDR3 is 15 residues. CDR3 nucleotide sequence: TGTGCCAGCAGCACCGCCGGGACAGGGGGGACAAAACTGTTTTTT. This sequence encodes CASSTAGTGGTKLFF.

Comment on this clone: The junction departs from the called germline gene at one end, perhaps through a read error. J is TRBJ1-5 and V is TRBV6-6; TRBD1 matches 7 bases. There are 13 residues in the CDR3. The germline gives CDR1 MNHNY, CDR2 SVGAGI (reference sequence). The CDR3 loop is CASTYQGDQPQHF. CDR3 bases: TGTGCCAGCACTTACCAGGGGGACCAGCCCCAGCATTTT.